What follows describes a single TCR beta chain. The antigen is unknown. Sequencing used immunoSEQ version 4 in survey mode. Measured with immunoSEQ multiplex PCR; TCRdb has only the in-frame clones, and not every one. Among roughly 43,000 clones listed, 80% to 95% were seen once. The sample originates from a study of persistence of HIV-infected CD4 T cells. Study summary: Up to about 200 mL blood was drawn at multiple time points; a couple of donors had single-time leukapheresis.

Broader study findings: Compared with CD3/CD28-stimulated cells, CMV- and Gag-responding cells showed lower TCRbeta richness.

Cells were stimulated nonspecifically with anti-CD3/anti-CD28 magnetic beads. Sorting of responding CD4+ T cells relied on upregulated CD40 ligand together with CD69. A roughly 20-hour stimulation of CD8-depleted PBMCs used anti-CD28/CD49d costimulation, CD40-blocking antibody and enfuvirtide. The CDR3 is made up of 15 amino acids. The germline CDR1 and CDR2 sequences are MDHEN and SYDVKM. V was trimmed by 6 bases and J by 7 bases, leaving 19 bases between them. V and J are TRBV28 and TRBJ2-1; D might be TRBD1 (5 bases). This TCR was recovered from an adult man with HIV who was CMV-seropositive. Sequenced material: CD4+ T cells sorted from PBMCs after roughly 19-hour stimulation, taken from a patient who received antiretroviral therapy. In DNA, the CDR3 is TGTGCCAGCAGACTCACGGTCACCAAGGGGAATGAGCAGTTCTTC. It encodes CASRLTVTKGNEQFF.